This T cell receptor beta chain was recovered during a study of cytomegalovirus exposure and HLA in healthy donors. General study findings and limits: Segments of the TCR beta V type were, in most cases, productive about 90% or about 30% of the time in an earlier analysis. Listed as cytomegalovirus-associated were 170 or so TCR beta chains. For TCR beta chains, V- and J-gene trimming was later linked to a missense DCLRE1C variant.

This clone appeared once. The antigen remains unidentified. Vbeta (60) and Jbeta (13) primers were used in the PCR. Assay used: immunoSEQ multiplex PCR; TCRdb lists only in-frame clones, some missing. The table includes around 61,000 clones, around 85% detected once. This CDR3 region has 15 residues. Germline assignment: CDR1 SGHNT and CDR2 YYREEE (reference sequence). The J segment lost 3 bases and the V segment lost 4 bases, leaving 8 bases of the junction unmatched. The chain has TRBV5-4 and TRBJ2-7; 9 bases fit TRBD1. The sample comprised PBMCs. This receptor was taken from a man aged 35 to 55 in good health and CMV-seronegative. This CDR3 is CASSPGTGKHYEQYF. The CDR3 nucleotides are TGTGCCAGCAGCCCCGGGACAGGGAAACACTACGAGCAGTACTTC.